Below, 20 T cell receptor beta chains from the same sample are listed, as sequenced in a study of tumor-infiltrating lymphocytes in localized non-small cell lung cancer. Using immunoSEQ multiplex PCR, the repertoire was profiled, and TCRdb retains in-frame clones only, with some absent. The data contain about 12,000 clones, roughly 66% of them seen just once; the ten biggest clones take up approximately 9.9%. Sequencing was carried out using uninvolved lung tissue not adjacent to the tumor. These receptors were obtained from a human donor with non-small cell lung cancer.

The genes are TRBV28 and TRBJ1-1, with 11 nucleotides matching TRBD1. V shed 2 bases and J 7 bases; nucleotides not matched to a gene: 6. This CDR3 contains 15 residues. Germline-derived CDR1 and CDR2 are MDHEN and SYDVKM. The CDR3 region has the DNA TGTGCCAGCAGTTTAGTGGACAGGGGGCTCGGTGAAGCTTTCTTT. Protein: CASSLVDRGLGEAFF. The entire variable domain, with the rest obtained from reference TRBV28 and TRBJ1-1, is as follows: DVKVTQSSRYLVKRTGEKVFLECVQDMDHENMFWYRQDPGLGLRLIYFSYDVKMKEKGDIPEGYSVSREKKERFSLILESASTNQTSMYLCASSLVDRGLGEAFFGQGTRLTVV.

This rearrangement joins TRBV10-3 to TRBJ1-2; perhaps TRBD1 as D (5 bases). Trimming removed 0 bases at V and 0 bases at J, with 14 bases between. Per the germline V gene, CDR1 is ENHRY and CDR2 is SYGVKD. The CDR3 consists of 17 residues. CDR3 region: CAISESSKGKANYGYTF. CDR3 in DNA: TGTGCCATCAGTGAGTCCTCGAAGGGGAAGGCTAACTATGGCTACACCTTC.

The V call is TRBV30, the J call TRBJ2-6; D unclear. Germline V gene sequence: CDR1 GTSNPN, CDR2 SVGIG (reference sequence). Trimming cost V 0 bases and J 0 bases, with 6 bases left between them. The CDR3 is made up of 15 amino acids. In DNA form, the CDR3 reads TGTGCCTGGAGTGTATTGGGCTCTGGGGCCAACGTCCTGACTTTC. Its protein product is CAWSVLGSGANVLTF.

The V call is TRBV28, the J call TRBJ1-5; 8 bases fit TRBD1. The CDR3 has 14 residues. Germline CDR1 MDHEN, CDR2 SYDVKM. V was clipped by 10 bases and J by 0 bases; unmatched bases: 5. CDR3 DNA sequence: TGTGCCACCCTTGGGACAGGTAGCAATCAGCCCCAGCATTTT. It translates to CATLGTGSNQPQHF.

Only a few counts were recorded for this clone. This chain connects TRBV5-4 to TRBJ1-1; D might be TRBD1 (5 bases). The CDR3 contains 12 residues. Germline V gene sequence: CDR1 SGHNT, CDR2 YYREEE (reference sequence). Trimming removed 0 bases from V and 5 bases from J, with 5 bases in between. CDR3 sequence: CASSLDRTEAFF. CDR3 nucleotides: TGTGCCAGCAGCTTGGACAGGACTGAAGCTTTCTTT.

The genes are TRBV27 and TRBJ2-5; 11 bases are shared with TRBD1. Germline V gene sequence: CDR1 MNHEY, CDR2 SMNVEV (reference sequence). V was clipped by 6 bases and J by 4 bases; unmatched bases: 10. CDR3 size: 16 residues. The CDR3 DNA reads TGTGCCAGCAGCACGGGACAGGGGGTCCGTAGAGAGACCCAGTACTTC. As protein: CASSTGQGVRRETQYF.

The chain joins TRBV21-1 to TRBJ2-2; the D call of TRBD1 is as the table states it, not checked on the DNA. TRBV21-1 is tagged as a pseudogene. This CDR3 is 17 amino acids long. The CDR3 DNA reads as TGTGCCACAGTCCCAAAGGCAAAACAGTCTAACACCGGGGAGCTGTTTTTT. It encodes CATVPKAKQSNTGELFF.

The genes are TRBV28 and TRBJ2-7; D not certain. The CDR3 extends over 12 amino acids. V lost 3 bases to trimming and J lost 4 bases, with 7 bases between them. Per the germline V gene, CDR1 is MDHEN and CDR2 is SYDVKM. CDR3 bases: TGTGCCAGCAGTTTTACCTCATACGAGCAGTACTTC. Translation: CASSFTSYEQYF.

Relative to its sample, this clone is medium-sized. The chain is built from TRBV19 and TRBJ1-5; a weak D match, TRBD1 (5 bases). V lost 6 bases and J lost 2, with 20 bases in between. CDR3 size: 17 residues. Per the germline V gene, CDR1 is LNHDA and CDR2 is SQIVND (reference sequence). CDR3 region: CASRPEVQARGNQPQHF. The CDR3 nucleotides read TGTGCCAGTAGACCCGAGGTACAGGCGCGCGGCAATCAGCCCCAGCATTTT.

In this sample, this clone is medium-sized (0.01 to 0.1%). J is TRBJ2-7 and V is TRBV7-2, with D possibly being TRBD1 (6 bases). The CDR3 is 14 residues long. Germline-derived CDR1 and CDR2 are SGHTA and FQGNSA. The V end lost 8 bases, the J end lost 1 base, and 15 bases lay between the germline ends. This chain's CDR3 is CASGTGLISYEQYF. The CDR3, as DNA: TGTGCCAGCGGAACAGGGCTTATATCCTACGAGCAGTACTTC.

The chain combines TRBV6-1 with TRBJ2-7; 8 bases are a match to TRBD2. J gave up 3 bases and V 5 bases, and 9 bases lay outside the gene matches. Germline-derived CDR1 and CDR2 are MNHNS and SASEGT. The CDR3 is made up of 15 amino acids. The CDR3 loop reads CASSPTLAGYYEQYF. The CDR3 DNA sequence: TGTGCCAGCAGTCCTACCCTAGCGGGTTACTACGAGCAGTACTTC.

This clone has just a few counts. The V and J genes are TRBV7-2 and TRBJ1-3; 10 bases agree with TRBD1. CDR1 and CDR2 from the germline V gene are SGHTA and FQGNSA. The CDR3 consists of 18 residues. V lost 4 bases and J lost 2; bases outside the gene matches: 11. The CDR3 sequence is CASSSISVDRGPGNTIYF. The DNA for the CDR3 is TGTGCCAGCAGCTCAATTAGTGTCGACAGGGGGCCTGGAAACACCATATATTTT.

The CDR3 nucleotides read TGTGCCAGCAGCTTAGCGGGGTTTGGGGCCTACGAGCAGTACTTC. Translated, it gives CASSLAGFGAYEQYF. The chain recombines TRBV11-2 with TRBJ2-7, with a weak D call TRBD2 (5 bases). Germline lookup yields CDR1 SGHAT and CDR2 FQNNGV. The CDR3 extends over 15 amino acids. Deletions cut 1 base from V and 2 bases from J, with 12 bases between. The full variable domain, in which reference TRBV11-2 and TRBJ2-7 provide the parts outside the CDR3, is EAGVAQSPRYKIIEKRQSVAFWCNPISGHATLYWYQQILGQGPKLLIQFQNNGVVDDSQLPKDRFSAERLKGVDSTLKIQPAKLEDSAVYLCASSLAGFGAYEQYFGPGTRLTVT.

The chain uses TRBV15 and TRBJ2-3; 9 bases fit TRBD2. The CDR3 covers 17 residues. Germline V gene lookup returns CDR1 LNHNV and CDR2 YYDKDF (reference sequence). The V gene end was trimmed by 4 bases and the J gene end by 4 bases; junction bases not matched to a gene: 12. This CDR3 reads CATSTPRPSGVADTQYF. Here the CDR3 DNA reads TGTGCCACCAGCACCCCTCGGCCTAGCGGGGTAGCAGATACGCAGTATTTT.

The chain has TRBV7-8 and TRBJ1-2, with D unresolved. The CDR3 is 14 amino acids. CDR1 and CDR2 from the germline V gene are SGHVS and FQNEAQ. V was shortened by 5 bases and J by 8 bases, with 18 bases between the two germline ends. CDR3 region: CASSVRSERGGYTF. The CDR3 DNA follows: TGTGCCAGCAGCGTTAGAAGCGAGCGTGGCGGCTACACCTTC.

This clone was seen more than once but under ten times. The V gene is TRBV30, the J gene TRBJ2-5; unclear D gene. From germline, CDR1 is GTSNPN and CDR2 SVGIG (reference sequence). With 4 bases removed from V and 5 bases from J, the gap between germline ends came to 11 bases. The CDR3 has 12 residues. As DNA, the CDR3 is TGTGCCTGGACCCGGGTGAGCGAGACCCAGTACTTC. Translation gives CAWTRVSETQYF. The whole variable domain, remainder taken from reference TRBV30 and TRBJ2-5, is SQTIHQWPATLVQPVGSPLSLECTVEGTSNPNLYWYRQAAGRGLQLLFYSVGIGQISSEVPQNLSASRPQDRQFILSSKKLLLSDSGFYLCAWTRVSETQYFGPGTRLLVL.

In its sample, this clone was seen a few times. The chain joins TRBV5-5 to TRBJ2-7, with TRBD1 identical over 9 bases. Germline values: CDR1 SGHKS, CDR2 YYEKEE (reference sequence). CDR3 size: 15 residues. With V trimmed by 5 bases and J by 2 bases, 8 bases remained unmatched. CDR3 residues: CASRSGQGRTYEQYF. For the CDR3, the DNA is TGTGCCAGCAGATCTGGACAGGGGAGAACCTACGAGCAGTACTTC.

The gene calls are TRBV7-9 and TRBJ1-2, with 8 positions matching TRBD1. The CDR3 runs 14 residues. Germline V gives CDR1 SEHNR, CDR2 FQNEAQ (reference sequence). V shed 6 bases and J 4 bases; nucleotides not matched to a gene: 7. The CDR3: CASSSTGAGYGYTF. CDR3 bases: TGTGCCAGCAGTTCGACAGGGGCCGGCTATGGCTACACCTTC.

This clone occurred a few times. The chain carries TRBV30 and TRBJ2-1; D is uncertain. The V end lost 0 bases, the J end lost 1 base, and 7 bases lay between the germline ends. Germline V gene lookup returns CDR1 GTSNPN and CDR2 SVGIG (reference sequence). The CDR3 consists of 14 residues. The CDR3 DNA sequence: TGTGCCTGGAGTGTACTTGGATCCTACAATGAGCAGTTCTTC. Its protein product is CAWSVLGSYNEQFF.

V is TRBV4-3 and J is TRBJ2-7; D is perhaps TRBD1 (5 bases). Germline loops: CDR1 LGHNA, CDR2 YSLEER. This CDR3 spans 14 amino acids. V lost 3 bases to trimming and J lost 2 bases, with 11 bases between them. CDR3 loop: CASSQERGPYEQYF. The CDR3 DNA reads as TGCGCCAGCAGCCAGGAAAGGGGTCCCTACGAGCAGTACTTC.